This T cell receptor (beta chain) was recovered during a study of blood T cell repertoires in COVID-19. On the study more broadly: PBMCs, B-cell-depleted T cells, or T cells provided the cDNA or gDNA that made up the material.

In the authors' workflow: Reference gene primer amplification gave nucleated cell count estimates. Method: immunoSEQ multiplex PCR; TCRdb's copy keeps in-frame clones and lacks some. V, J and clone size are taken as reported in that table, and D and trimming were inferred from the DNA itself. The table includes some 260,000 clones, nearly 90% detected once. This CDR3 contains 16 residues. Germline values: CDR1 KGHSH, CDR2 LQKENI. V was trimmed by 4 bases and J by 2 bases, leaving 12 bases between them. This clonotype was obtained from a man aged 18 to 30 with active or convalescent COVID-19. The sample comprised peripheral blood. This chain uses TRBV18 with TRBJ2-6; D is perhaps TRBD1 (5 bases). CDR3: CASSLDDRAGANVLTF. CDR3 sequence (DNA): TGTGCCAGCTCACTAGACGACAGAGCTGGGGCCAACGTCCTGACTTTC.